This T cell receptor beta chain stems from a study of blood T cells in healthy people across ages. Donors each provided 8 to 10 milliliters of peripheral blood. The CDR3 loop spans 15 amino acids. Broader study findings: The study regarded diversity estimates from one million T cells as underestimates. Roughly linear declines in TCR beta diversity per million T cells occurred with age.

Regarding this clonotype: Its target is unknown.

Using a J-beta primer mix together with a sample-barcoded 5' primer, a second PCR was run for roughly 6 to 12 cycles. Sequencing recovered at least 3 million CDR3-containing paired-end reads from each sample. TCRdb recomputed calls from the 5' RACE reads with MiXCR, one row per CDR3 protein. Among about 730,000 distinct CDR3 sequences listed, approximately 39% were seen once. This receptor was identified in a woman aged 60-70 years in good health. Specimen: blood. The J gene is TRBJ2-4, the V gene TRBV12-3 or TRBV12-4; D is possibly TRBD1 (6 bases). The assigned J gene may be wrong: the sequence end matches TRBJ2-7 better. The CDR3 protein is CASNPGTLKWDEQYF. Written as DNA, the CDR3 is TGTGCCAGTAACCCCGGGACACTGAAATGGGACGAGCAGTACTTC.